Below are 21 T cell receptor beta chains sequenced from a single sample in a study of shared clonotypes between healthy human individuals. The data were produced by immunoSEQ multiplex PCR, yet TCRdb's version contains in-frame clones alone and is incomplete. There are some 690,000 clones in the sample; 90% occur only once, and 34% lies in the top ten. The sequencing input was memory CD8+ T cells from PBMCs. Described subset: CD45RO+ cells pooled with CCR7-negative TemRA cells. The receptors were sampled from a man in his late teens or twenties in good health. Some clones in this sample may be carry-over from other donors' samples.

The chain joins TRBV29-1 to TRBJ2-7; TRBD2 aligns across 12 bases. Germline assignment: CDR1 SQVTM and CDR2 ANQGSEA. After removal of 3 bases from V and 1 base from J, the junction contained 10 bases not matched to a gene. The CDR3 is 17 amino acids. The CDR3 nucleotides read TGCAGCGTTGATCTGGACAGGGGGACTAGCGGGTCCTACGAGCAGTACTTC. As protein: CSVDLDRGTSGSYEQYF.

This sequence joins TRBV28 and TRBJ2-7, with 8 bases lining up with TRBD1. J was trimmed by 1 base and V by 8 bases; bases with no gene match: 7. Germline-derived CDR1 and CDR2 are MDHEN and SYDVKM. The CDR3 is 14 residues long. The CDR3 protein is CASHWTGRSYEQYF. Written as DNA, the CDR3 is TGTGCCAGCCATTGGACAGGGAGGTCCTACGAGCAGTACTTC.

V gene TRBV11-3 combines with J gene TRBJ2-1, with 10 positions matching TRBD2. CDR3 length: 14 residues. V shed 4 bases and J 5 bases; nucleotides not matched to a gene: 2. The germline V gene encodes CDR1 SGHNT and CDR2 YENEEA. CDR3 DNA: TGTGCCAGCAGCTCCGGACTAGCGGACAATGAGCAGTTCTTC. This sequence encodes CASSSGLADNEQFF. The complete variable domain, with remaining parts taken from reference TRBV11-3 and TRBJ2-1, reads EAGVVQSPRYKIIEKKQPVAFWCNPISGHNTLYWYLQNLGQGPELLIRYENEEAVDDSQLPKDRFSAERLKGVDSTLKIQPAELGDSAVYLCASSSGLADNEQFFGPGTRLTVL.

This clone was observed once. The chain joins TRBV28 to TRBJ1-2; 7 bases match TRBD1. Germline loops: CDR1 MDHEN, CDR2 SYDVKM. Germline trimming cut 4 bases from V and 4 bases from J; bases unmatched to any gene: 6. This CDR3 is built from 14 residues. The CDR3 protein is CASSSPGQAYGYTF. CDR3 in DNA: TGTGCCAGCAGTTCCCCCGGACAGGCCTATGGCTACACCTTC.

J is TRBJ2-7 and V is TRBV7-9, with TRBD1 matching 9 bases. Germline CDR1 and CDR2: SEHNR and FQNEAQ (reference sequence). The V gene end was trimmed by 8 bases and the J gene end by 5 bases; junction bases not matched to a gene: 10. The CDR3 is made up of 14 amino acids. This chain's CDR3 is CASQSTGGLDEQYF. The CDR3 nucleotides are TGTGCCAGCCAAAGTACAGGGGGCCTCGACGAGCAGTACTTC.

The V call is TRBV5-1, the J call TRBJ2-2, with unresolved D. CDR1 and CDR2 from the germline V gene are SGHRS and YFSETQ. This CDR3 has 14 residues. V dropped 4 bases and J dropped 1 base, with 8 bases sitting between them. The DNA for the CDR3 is TGCGCCAGCAGCCTACAATTGAACACCGGGGAGCTGTTTTTT. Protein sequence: CASSLQLNTGELFF.

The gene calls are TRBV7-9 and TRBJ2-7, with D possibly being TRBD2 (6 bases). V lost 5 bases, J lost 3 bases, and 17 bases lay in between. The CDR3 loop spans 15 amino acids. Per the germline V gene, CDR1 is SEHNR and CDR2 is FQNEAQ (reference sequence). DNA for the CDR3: TGTGCCAGCAGCCTAGGCCCTCTAGCGTACTACGAGCAGTACTTC. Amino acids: CASSLGPLAYYEQYF.

CDR3 loop: CASSVFPRGEAFF. Here the CDR3 DNA reads TGTGCCAGCAGCGTATTCCCCCGGGGTGAAGCTTTCTTT. The rearrangement uses TRBV9 and TRBJ1-1, with D hard to call. The germline CDR1 and CDR2 sequences are SGDLS and YYNGEE. The CDR3 length is 13 residues. V lost 1 base and J lost 7, with 11 bases in between.

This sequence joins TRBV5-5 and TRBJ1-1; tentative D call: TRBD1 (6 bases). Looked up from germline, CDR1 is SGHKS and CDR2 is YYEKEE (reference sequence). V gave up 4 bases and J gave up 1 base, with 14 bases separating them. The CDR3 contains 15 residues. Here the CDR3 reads CASSLQKGGNTEAFF. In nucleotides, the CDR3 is TGTGCCAGCAGCCTCCAGAAAGGGGGGAACACTGAAGCTTTCTTT.

This CDR3 reads CASSYGQSYEQYF. In nucleotides, the CDR3 is TGTGCCAGCAGCTACGGACAGTCCTACGAGCAGTACTTC. This rearrangement joins TRBV5-4 to TRBJ2-7; tentative D call: TRBD1 (6 bases). This CDR3 is built from 13 residues. The germline V gene encodes CDR1 SGHNT and CDR2 YYREEE (reference sequence). Trimming removed 3 bases from V and 1 base from J, with 8 bases in between. Together with reference TRBV5-4 and TRBJ2-7, the CDR3 gives the full variable domain: ETGVTQSPTHLIKTRGQQVTLRCSSQSGHNTVSWYQQALGQGPQFIFQYYREEENGRGNFPPRFSGLQFPNYSSELNVNALELDDSALYLCASSYGQSYEQYFGPGTRLTVT.

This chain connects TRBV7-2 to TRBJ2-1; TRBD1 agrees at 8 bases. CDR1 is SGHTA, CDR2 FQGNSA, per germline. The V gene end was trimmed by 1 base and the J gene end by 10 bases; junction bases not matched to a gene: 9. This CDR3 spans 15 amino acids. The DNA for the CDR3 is TGTGCCAGCAGCTTAGTGACAGGGGCGCTCGGCGAGCAGTTCTTC. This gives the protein CASSLVTGALGEQFF.

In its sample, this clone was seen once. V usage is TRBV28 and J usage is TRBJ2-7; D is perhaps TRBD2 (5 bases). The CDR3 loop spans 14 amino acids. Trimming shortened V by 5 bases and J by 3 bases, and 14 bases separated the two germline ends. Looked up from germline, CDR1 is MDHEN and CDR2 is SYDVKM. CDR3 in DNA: TGTGCCAGCAGTCGCCCGGGGAGTATCTACGAGCAGTACTTC. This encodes CASSRPGSIYEQYF. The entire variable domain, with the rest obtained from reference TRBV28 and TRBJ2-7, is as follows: DVKVTQSSRYLVKRTGEKVFLECVQDMDHENMFWYRQDPGLGLRLIYFSYDVKMKEKGDIPEGYSVSREKKERFSLILESASTNQTSMYLCASSRPGSIYEQYFGPGTRLTVT.

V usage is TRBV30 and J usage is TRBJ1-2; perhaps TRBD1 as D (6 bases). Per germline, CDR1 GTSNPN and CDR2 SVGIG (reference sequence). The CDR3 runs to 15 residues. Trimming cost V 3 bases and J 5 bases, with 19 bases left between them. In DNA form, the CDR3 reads TGTGCCTGGAGGGGCCCCGCTCACAGGGCTTATGGCTACACCTTC. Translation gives CAWRGPAHRAYGYTF.

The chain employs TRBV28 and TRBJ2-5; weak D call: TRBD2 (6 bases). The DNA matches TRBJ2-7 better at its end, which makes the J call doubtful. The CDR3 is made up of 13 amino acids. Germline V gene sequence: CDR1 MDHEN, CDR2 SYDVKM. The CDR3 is CASSFGRYNEQYF. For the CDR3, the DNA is TGTGCCAGCAGTTTTGGGAGGTACAACGAGCAGTACTTC.

The chain's CDR3 is CASSLLAGVGEQYF. CDR3 nucleotide sequence: TGTGCCAGCAGTTTACTAGCGGGAGTCGGCGAGCAGTACTTC. The J gene is TRBJ2-7, the V gene TRBV27; 10 bases line up with TRBD2. The germline V gene has CDR1 MNHEY and CDR2 SMNVEV (reference sequence). CDR3 length: 14 residues. The V gene end was trimmed by 2 bases and the J gene end by 6 bases; junction bases not matched to a gene: 4.

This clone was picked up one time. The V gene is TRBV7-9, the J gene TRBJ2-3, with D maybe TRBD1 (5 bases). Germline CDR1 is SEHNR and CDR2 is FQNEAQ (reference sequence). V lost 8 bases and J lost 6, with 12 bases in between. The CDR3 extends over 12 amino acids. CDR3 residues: CASLLAGDTQYF. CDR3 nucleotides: TGTGCCAGCTTATTGGCAGGGGATACGCAGTATTTT.

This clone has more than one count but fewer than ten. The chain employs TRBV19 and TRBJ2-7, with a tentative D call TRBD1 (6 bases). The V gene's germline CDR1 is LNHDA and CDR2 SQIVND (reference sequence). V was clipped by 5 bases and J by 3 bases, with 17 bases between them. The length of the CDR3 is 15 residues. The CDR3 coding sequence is TGTGCCAGTAGTCCGGGACACAGGTCCAACTACGAGCAGTACTTC. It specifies CASSPGHRSNYEQYF.

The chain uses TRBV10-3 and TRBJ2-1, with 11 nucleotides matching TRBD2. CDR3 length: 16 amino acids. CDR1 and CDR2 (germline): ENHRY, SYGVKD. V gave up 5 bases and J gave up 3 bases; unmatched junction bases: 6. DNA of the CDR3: TGTGCCATCAGTCCCATGACTAGCGGGGACTACAATGAGCAGTTCTTC. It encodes CAISPMTSGDYNEQFF.

CDR3 protein: CASSFWGKTEAFF. As DNA, the CDR3 is TGTGCCAGCAGTTTTTGGGGTAAGACTGAAGCTTTCTTT. The chain combines TRBV28 with TRBJ1-1, with D unresolved. CDR3 length equals 13 residues. V gave up 3 bases and J gave up 5 bases, with 10 bases separating them. The germline V gene encodes CDR1 MDHEN and CDR2 SYDVKM.

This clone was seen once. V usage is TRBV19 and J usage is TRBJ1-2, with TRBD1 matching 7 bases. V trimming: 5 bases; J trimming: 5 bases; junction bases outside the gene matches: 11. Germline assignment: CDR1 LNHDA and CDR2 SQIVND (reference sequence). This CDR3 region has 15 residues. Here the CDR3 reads CASSPNGDSWYGYTF. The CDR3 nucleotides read TGTGCCAGTAGTCCGAACGGGGACAGCTGGTATGGCTACACCTTC.

CDR3 loop: CASSLVTYEQYF. CDR3 DNA sequence: TGTGCCAGCAGCTTAGTTACGTACGAGCAGTACTTC. This chain joins TRBV11-2 and TRBJ2-7; D ambiguous. With 1 base removed from V and 4 bases from J, the gap between germline ends came to 5 bases. This CDR3 is built from 12 residues. Germline assignment: CDR1 SGHAT and CDR2 FQNNGV.